These T cell receptor beta chains were read from a single sample in a study of T cell changes during pregnancy in multiple sclerosis. The method was immunoSEQ multiplex PCR; TCRdb's version includes in-frame clones alone and lacks a portion of them. The sample lists around 57,000 clones, roughly nine tenths occurring once. The sequencing used peripheral blood, collected in the first trimester of pregnancy. The receptors were gathered from a female donor with multiple sclerosis, enrolled in a pregnancy study. The CDR3 runs from the conserved cysteine through the conserved F or W. A D gene is named only where the DNA matches it firmly. Size tells how often a clone was seen (once, few, many) or the class of an expanded clone, and some rows leave it out.

d_gene: -
v_gene: TRBV29-1
j_gene: TRBJ2-1
abundance: once
CDR3nt: TGCAGCGTCGTGACTAGGGGGGGTGAGCAGTTCTTC
CDR3aa: CSVVTRGGEQFF

d_gene: TRBD1
v_gene: TRBV29-1
j_gene: TRBJ1-2
abundance: -
CDR3nt: TGCAGCGTTGGGGACAGGTCCTATGGCTACACCTTC
CDR3aa: CSVGDRSYGYTF

d_gene: TRBD2
v_gene: TRBV11-2
j_gene: TRBJ2-3
abundance: -
CDR3nt: TGTGCCAGCAGCTTAGAACTAGCGACAACCCGTTGGTCGCAGTATTTT
CDR3aa: CASSLELATTRWSQYF

d_gene: -
v_gene: TRBV4-1
j_gene: TRBJ2-7
abundance: -
CDR3nt: TGCGCCAGCAGCCACGAGTACCTCTACGAGCAGTACTTC
CDR3aa: CASSHEYLYEQYF

d_gene: -
v_gene: TRBV19
j_gene: TRBJ1-1
abundance: -
CDR3nt: TGTGCCAGTAGTATAGAGGGAGGGCAGAACACTGAAGCTTTCTTT
CDR3aa: CASSIEGGQNTEAFF

d_gene: -
v_gene: TRBV7-9
j_gene: TRBJ1-2
abundance: -
CDR3nt: TGTGCCAGCAGCCCCCCATCGACAGGACTCTTAAACTATGGCTACACCTTC
CDR3aa: CASSPPSTGLLNYGYTF

d_gene: TRBD2
v_gene: TRBV4-2
j_gene: TRBJ2-7
abundance: -
CDR3nt: TGTGCCAGCAGCCAGGAACTAGCGGGGGGTTCCTACGAGCAGTACTTC
CDR3aa: CASSQELAGGSYEQYF

d_gene: -
v_gene: TRBV7-3
j_gene: TRBJ1-1
abundance: -
CDR3nt: TGTGCCAGCAGAGGAGGGTTGAACACTGAAGCTTTCTTT
CDR3aa: CASRGGLNTEAFF

d_gene: TRBD1
v_gene: TRBV18
j_gene: TRBJ2-1
abundance: -
CDR3nt: TGTGCCAGCTCACCATTAACAGGGGCAATAAGGGGAAATGAGCAGTTCTTC
CDR3aa: CASSPLTGAIRGNEQFF

d_gene: TRBD1
v_gene: TRBV7-3
j_gene: TRBJ2-2
abundance: -
CDR3nt: TGTGCCAGCAGCTACTTAAACAGGGGTCCCGGGGAGCTGTTTTTT
CDR3aa: CASSYLNRGPGELFF

d_gene: -
v_gene: TRBV7-8
j_gene: TRBJ2-1
abundance: few
CDR3nt: TGTGCCAGCAGCCACATAGAGCGGGTGCGGAATGAGCAGTTCTTC
CDR3aa: CASSHIERVRNEQFF

d_gene: TRBD2
v_gene: TRBV6-5
j_gene: TRBJ2-3
abundance: -
CDR3nt: TGTGCCAGCAGTTACTCGTTGCGGGGGGACACAGATACGCAGTATTTT
CDR3aa: CASSYSLRGDTDTQYF

d_gene: -
v_gene: TRBV5-5
j_gene: TRBJ1-1
abundance: -
CDR3nt: TGTGCCAGCAGGGAGCGGGACATACGGCTGAACACTGAAGCTTTCTTT
CDR3aa: CASRERDIRLNTEAFF

d_gene: TRBD1
v_gene: TRBV5-1
j_gene: TRBJ1-2
abundance: -
CDR3nt: TGCGCCAGCAGCTTGGGCGGCGGGACAGATCATGGCTACACCTTC
CDR3aa: CASSLGGGTDHGYTF

d_gene: -
v_gene: TRBV7-8
j_gene: TRBJ2-3
abundance: -
CDR3nt: TGTGCCAGCAGCTTATCGGAGTGGGGGGGCGTCACAGATACGCAGTATTTT
CDR3aa: CASSLSEWGGVTDTQYF

d_gene: TRBD1
v_gene: TRBV19
j_gene: TRBJ1-1
abundance: -
CDR3nt: TGTGCCAGTGAACCAGGGGGCGCGGACACTGAAGCTTTCTTT
CDR3aa: CASEPGGADTEAFF

d_gene: TRBD1
v_gene: TRBV7-3
j_gene: TRBJ1-1
abundance: -
CDR3nt: TGTGCCAGCAGCTTAACCCCATTTGAGGGGGCAGGCACTGAAGCTTTCTTT
CDR3aa: CASSLTPFEGAGTEAFF

d_gene: TRBD1
v_gene: TRBV7-2
j_gene: TRBJ1-2
abundance: -
CDR3nt: TGTGCCAGCAGCCTACCGCAACAGGGGCTCCTAATCGATGGCTACACCTTC
CDR3aa: CASSLPQQGLLIDGYTF

d_gene: -
v_gene: TRBV30
j_gene: TRBJ1-6
abundance: -
CDR3nt: TGTGCCTGGAGTGTGGGGCAGGTGGGCTCCTATAATTCACCCCTCCACTTT
CDR3aa: CAWSVGQVGSYNSPLHF

d_gene: TRBD1
v_gene: TRBV4-3
j_gene: TRBJ1-4
abundance: -
CDR3nt: TGCGCCAGCAGCCAAGATGGACAGGGTTATGCAACTAATGAAAAACTGTTTTTT
CDR3aa: CASSQDGQGYATNEKLFF

d_gene: -
v_gene: TRBV2
j_gene: TRBJ2-3
abundance: -
CDR3nt: TGTGCCAGCAGTGAGCTGCGGGACAGCACAGATACGCAGTATTTT
CDR3aa: CASSELRDSTDTQYF

d_gene: -
v_gene: TRBV9
j_gene: TRBJ2-7
abundance: few
CDR3nt: TGTGCCAGCAGCGTCAGACCGACGGGGGAGCAGTACTTC
CDR3aa: CASSVRPTGEQYF

d_gene: -
v_gene: TRBV18
j_gene: TRBJ2-5
abundance: -
CDR3nt: TGTGCCAGCTCACCACTATCAGAGACCCAGTACTTC
CDR3aa: CASSPLSETQYF

d_gene: -
v_gene: TRBV9
j_gene: TRBJ1-2
abundance: -
CDR3nt: TGTGCCAGCAGCGTTCAGGGGTATGGCTACACCTTC
CDR3aa: CASSVQGYGYTF

d_gene: TRBD2
v_gene: TRBV9
j_gene: TRBJ2-5
abundance: -
CDR3nt: TGTGCCAGCAGCGTAGTTCCGGGAGGGCCGGTGACCCAGTACTTC
CDR3aa: CASSVVPGGPVTQYF